One and the same sample provided the 27 T cell receptor beta chains below, sequenced in a study of CD8 T cells in ankylosing spondylitis. One entry per CDR3 protein results from TCRdb running MiXCR on the 5' RACE reads. The sample consists of about 200,000 distinct CDR3 sequences, more than 25% of them appearing once. Sequencing was performed on blood, either unsorted or a sorted T cell fraction (not recorded which). These receptors all come from a male donor with ankylosing spondylitis or in good health (not recorded which).

This clonotype came up many times. The chain recombines TRBV3-1 with TRBJ2-2, with a weak D call TRBD1 (6 bases). CDR1 and CDR2 (germline): LGHDT, YNNKEL (reference sequence). CDR3 size: 18 residues. V lost 4 bases, J lost 4 bases, and 22 bases lay in between. The CDR3 spells CASSPRQGQLVGTGELFF. The CDR3 nucleotides read TGTGCCAGCAGCCCCCGGCAGGGGCAATTAGTTGGCACCGGGGAGCTGTTTTTT.

This clonotype was seen only a few times. The chain recombines TRBV29-1 with TRBJ2-5; the match to TRBD1 covers 9 bases. V shed 6 bases, J shed 5 bases, and the junction held 4 bases outside the gene matches. CDR1 and CDR2 (germline): SQVTM, ANQGSEA. The CDR3 runs to 12 residues. CDR3 sequence reads: CSVDRGWETQYF. The DNA for the CDR3 is TGCAGCGTCGACAGGGGGTGGGAGACCCAGTACTTC.

The chain recombines TRBV7-8 with TRBJ2-7; 7 nucleotides align to TRBD1. Trimming at V came to 4 bases and at J to 0 bases, leaving 9 bases not matched to a gene. Per the germline V gene, CDR1 is SGHVS and CDR2 is FQNEAQ. The CDR3 consists of 16 residues. The CDR3 nucleotides read TGTGCCAGCAGCTCCACAACTAGGGGGCACTCCTACGAGCAGTACTTC. Residues: CASSSTTRGHSYEQYF.

This chain uses TRBV27 with TRBJ2-7, with 10 nucleotides matching TRBD2. CDR3 length: 16 residues. Per germline, CDR1 MNHEY and CDR2 SMNVEV (reference sequence). J gave up 2 bases and V 0 bases, and 4 bases lay outside the gene matches. The CDR3 reads CASSLSGTSVTYEQYF. The CDR3 DNA is TGTGCCAGCAGTTTATCTGGGACTAGCGTCACCTACGAGCAGTACTTC.

Worth noting for this clonotype: The junction departs from the called germline gene at one end, perhaps through a read error. J is TRBJ2-7 and V is TRBV29-1; TRBD1 matches at 9 bases. Germline V gene data show CDR1 as SQVTM and CDR2 as ANQGSEA. The CDR3 spans 11 residues. The CDR3 sequence: CSAAAGTGFSF. CDR3 DNA: TGCAGCGCAGCGGCCGGGACAGGGTTTAGCTTC.

This clonotype was recorded a few times. The V and J genes are TRBV20-1 and TRBJ1-4; D is ambiguous. Germline V gene sequence: CDR1 DFQATT, CDR2 SNEGSKA (reference sequence). The CDR3 extends over 13 amino acids. Trimming pared 3 bases from V and 4 bases from J, leaving 9 bases between. The CDR3 spells CSASGGINEKLFF. CDR3 sequence (DNA): TGCAGTGCTAGTGGTGGGATTAATGAAAAACTGTTTTTT.

This clonotype was seen repeatedly, ten times or more. This chain links TRBV6-5 with TRBJ2-7; D unresolved. The germline V gene encodes CDR1 MNHEY and CDR2 SVGAGI. The ends were cut back, 0 bases at V and 4 bases at J, with 10 bases in the middle. The CDR3 contains 14 residues. In DNA, the CDR3 is TGTGCCAGCAGTTACTCAATGGACGGTTACGAGCAGTACTTC. Translation: CASSYSMDGYEQYF.

This clonotype has just a few counts. This chain links TRBV7-2 with TRBJ2-7; 7 bases fit TRBD2. The CDR3 spans 13 residues. Trimming took 1 base from V and 9 from J; bases not matched to a gene: 6. In germline, CDR1 is SGHTA, CDR2 FQGNSA. CDR3 nucleotide sequence: TGTGCCAGCAGCTTAGGGCGGGAGACTGTGCAGTACTTC. Translated: CASSLGRETVQYF.

This clonotype has at least ten counts. The chain combines TRBV18 with TRBJ1-6, with 8 bases aligning to TRBD1. CDR1 KGHSH and CDR2 LQKENI come from the germline V gene. The junction had 5 bases not matched to a gene; V was cut back by 5 bases and J by 8 bases. The CDR3 runs 14 residues. CDR3 DNA: TGTGCCAGCTCAACAGACAGGGGTCATTCACCCCTCCACTTT. Translating gives CASSTDRGHSPLHF.

This clonotype has ten or more counts. V is TRBV5-1 and J is TRBJ2-7, with D unclear. Between the trimmed V and J ends, which lost 0 bases and 5 bases, there was a span of 3 bases. The CDR3 is 11 amino acids. Germline V gene data show CDR1 as SGHRS and CDR2 as YFSETQ. The CDR3 DNA is TGCGCCAGCAGCTTGGACCACGAGCAGTACTTC. It yields the protein CASSLDHEQYF.

This clonotype occurred a few times. The V call is TRBV6-5, the J call TRBJ2-7; D is uncertain. Germline lookup yields CDR1 MNHEY and CDR2 SVGAGI. The CDR3 is 11 amino acids. The germline V and J ends were trimmed by 6 bases and 7 bases, with 10 bases remaining between them. The CDR3 loop is CASSTREEQYF. The CDR3, as DNA: TGTGCCAGCAGCACACGCGAGGAGCAGTACTTC.

This clonotype was observed a few times. V is TRBV5-1 and J is TRBJ2-3, with a possible D match to TRBD2 (5 bases). CDR1 is SGHRS and CDR2 is YFSETQ in the germline V gene. The CDR3 length is 17 residues. Trimming took 0 bases from V and 3 from J, leaving 17 bases between them. This CDR3 reads CASSLGHGGGDTDTQYF. CDR3 bases: TGCGCCAGCAGCTTGGGACATGGTGGAGGAGATACAGATACGCAGTATTTT.

This clonotype was observed many times. The genes are TRBV28 and TRBJ2-1; D gene unclear. Trimming pared 4 bases from V and 0 bases from J, leaving 4 bases between. The CDR3 is 13 residues long. Germline V CDR1 and CDR2: MDHEN, SYDVKM. In nucleotides, the CDR3 is TGTGCCAGCAGTTATAGCTCCTACAATGAGCAGTTCTTC. Protein sequence: CASSYSSYNEQFF.

The sample holds a few counts of this clonotype. In DNA, the CDR3 is TGTGCCAGCAGCCCGTCCCAGGCGGTCCCTAGCACAGATACGCAGTATTTT. This sequence encodes CASSPSQAVPSTDTQYF. J is TRBJ2-3 and V is TRBV7-8, with D unresolved. Between the trimmed V and J ends, which lost 5 bases and 0 bases, there was a span of 18 bases. Germline V gives CDR1 SGHVS, CDR2 FQNEAQ. This CDR3 comprises 17 residues.

This clonotype was observed many times. The chain employs TRBV20-1 and TRBJ2-1, with D possibly TRBD2 on 6 matching bases. Germline values: CDR1 DFQATT, CDR2 SNEGSKA (reference sequence). V shed 6 bases and J shed 0 bases, with 18 bases lying between them. This CDR3 contains 16 residues. CDR3 region: CSAVETDGSSYNEQFF. CDR3 bases: TGCAGTGCCGTCGAAACGGACGGGAGCTCCTACAATGAGCAGTTCTTC.

The chain recombines TRBV3-1 with TRBJ2-1; D is ambiguous. Germline CDR1 is LGHDT and CDR2 is YNNKEL (reference sequence). Trimming left V 1 base short and J 5 bases short, with 3 bases between. This CDR3 is 12 amino acids long. The CDR3 region is CASSQANNEQFF. For the CDR3, the DNA is TGTGCCAGCAGCCAAGCCAACAATGAGCAGTTCTTC.

The table lists this clonotype with many counts. Written as DNA, the CDR3 is TGTGCCAGCAGCTCAGGGAACAATCAGCCCCAGCATTTT. It codes for CASSSGNNQPQHF. The V and J genes are TRBV7-9 and TRBJ1-5; TRBD1 might be the D (5 bases). V was trimmed by 4 bases and J by 3 bases, leaving 7 bases between them. This CDR3 is 13 amino acids long. CDR1 and CDR2 (germline): SEHNR, FQNEAQ (reference sequence).

This clonotype was observed at least ten times. In DNA, the CDR3 is TGCGCCAGCAGCCAAGGTTCGGGACAGGGAATCGGGGAGCTGTTTTTT. It yields the protein CASSQGSGQGIGELFF. J is TRBJ2-2 and V is TRBV4-1, with TRBD1 matching 9 bases. The CDR3 contains 16 residues. V was clipped by 1 base and J by 7 bases; unmatched bases: 7. Germline loops: CDR1 MGHRA, CDR2 YSYEKL.

The chain uses TRBV20-1 and TRBJ2-5; 9 bases align to TRBD2. The CDR3 loop spans 15 amino acids. Looked up from germline, CDR1 is DFQATT and CDR2 is SNEGSKA (reference sequence). The J segment lost 4 bases and the V segment lost 6 bases, leaving 12 bases of the junction unmatched. The CDR3 DNA follows: TGCAGTGCCCGAGGGTCTGGACTAGCGCCAGAGACCCAGTACTTC. This sequence encodes CSARGSGLAPETQYF.

The rearrangement joins TRBV20-1 to TRBJ2-3; D gene unclear. CDR1 DFQATT and CDR2 SNEGSKA come from the germline V gene (reference sequence). The CDR3 covers 13 residues. Trimming took 1 base from V and 6 from J, leaving 11 bases between them. In nucleotides, the CDR3 is TGCAGTGCTAGAGGTCAGACGGTGGATACGCAGTATTTT. Protein: CSARGQTVDTQYF.

The chain recombines TRBV7-2 with TRBJ2-7; 7 bases map to TRBD1. The V gene end was trimmed by 0 bases and the J gene end by 7 bases; junction bases not matched to a gene: 12. Germline CDR1 SGHTA, CDR2 FQGNSA. This CDR3 region has 16 residues. CDR3 sequence: CASSLASADRTREQYF. The CDR3 DNA sequence: TGTGCCAGCAGCTTAGCATCGGCGGACAGGACTCGGGAGCAGTACTTC.

V gene TRBV4-3 combines with J gene TRBJ2-1; D perhaps matches TRBD2 (6 bases). The CDR3 runs to 17 residues. The germline V gene encodes CDR1 LGHNA and CDR2 YSLEER. The ends were cut back, 0 bases at V and 6 bases at J, with 18 bases in the middle. The CDR3 region is CASSQDLAGRASNEQFF. For the CDR3, the DNA is TGCGCCAGCAGCCAAGATTTGGCGGGAAGGGCCTCCAATGAGCAGTTCTTC.

This clonotype has just a few counts. The chain joins TRBV10-3 to TRBJ2-7, with D uncertain. Germline values: CDR1 ENHRY, CDR2 SYGVKD. The CDR3 runs 13 residues. The germline V and J ends were trimmed by 0 bases and 2 bases, with 5 bases remaining between them. CDR3 in DNA: TGTGCCATCAGTGAGTCGAACACCTACGAGCAGTACTTC. It encodes CAISESNTYEQYF.

The chain has TRBV20-1 and TRBJ2-5; 8 nucleotides agree with TRBD2. This CDR3 contains 14 residues. The V segment lost 2 bases and the J segment 4 bases; nucleotides outside the gene matches: 6. Looked up from germline, CDR1 is DFQATT and CDR2 is SNEGSKA (reference sequence). The CDR3 protein is CSARQTGGLETQYF. For the CDR3, the DNA is TGCAGTGCTAGACAAACGGGGGGGCTAGAGACCCAGTACTTC.

Many counts were recorded for this clonotype. The J gene is TRBJ2-7, the V gene TRBV12-3 or TRBV12-4, with 8 bases that match TRBD2. With 2 bases clipped from V and 0 bases from J, the junction kept 3 bases outside the gene matches. There are 15 residues in the CDR3. The CDR3 here is CASSLRAGGSYEQYF. In DNA form, the CDR3 reads TGTGCCAGCAGTTTAAGGGCGGGAGGCTCCTACGAGCAGTACTTC.

This clonotype showed up many times. The rearrangement uses TRBV12-3 or TRBV12-4 and TRBJ1-1; 8 nucleotides match TRBD1. With 7 bases clipped from V and 4 bases from J, the junction kept 14 bases outside the gene matches. The CDR3 extends over 16 amino acids. CDR3 residues: CASTSRTDRAGTEAFF. Here the CDR3 DNA reads TGTGCCAGCACCTCGCGAACGGACAGGGCGGGCACTGAAGCTTTCTTT.

This clonotype was found many times. This chain uses TRBV19 with TRBJ2-2; D call uncertain. The germline gives CDR1 LNHDA, CDR2 SQIVND (reference sequence). Trimming took 5 bases from V and 5 from J, leaving 21 bases between them. The CDR3 consists of 17 residues. The CDR3 spells CASSLYRTGPLTGELFF. In DNA form, the CDR3 reads TGTGCCAGTAGTCTCTACCGAACGGGCCCCTTAACCGGGGAGCTGTTTTTT.